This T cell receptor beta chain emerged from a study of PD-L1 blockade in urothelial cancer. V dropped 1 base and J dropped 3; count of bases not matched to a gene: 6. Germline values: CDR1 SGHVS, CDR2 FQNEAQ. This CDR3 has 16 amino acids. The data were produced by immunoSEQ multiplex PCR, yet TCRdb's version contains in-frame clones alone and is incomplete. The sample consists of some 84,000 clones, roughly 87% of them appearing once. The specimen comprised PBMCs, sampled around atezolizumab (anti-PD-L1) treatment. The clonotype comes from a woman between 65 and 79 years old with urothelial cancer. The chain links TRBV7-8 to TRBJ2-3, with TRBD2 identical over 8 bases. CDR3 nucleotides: TGTGCCAGCAGCTTAGAACCGGGACTAGTGACAGATACGCAGTATTTT. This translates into CASSLEPGLVTDTQYF. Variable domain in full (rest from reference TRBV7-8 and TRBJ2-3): GAGVSQSPRYKVAKRGQDVALRCDPISGHVSLFWYQQALGQGPEFLTYFQNEAQLDKSGLPSDRFFAERPEGSVSTLKIQRTQQEDSAVYLCASSLEPGLVTDTQYFGPGTRLTVL.